This TCR beta chain was documented in a study of Graves' ophthalmopathy and Graves' hyperthyroidism. Whole-study results and caveats: Cross-validated, the 13-signature model showed 87.88%/81.08% sensitivity/specificity, and 80%/75% in the test set. Most expanded clonotypes from thyroid (those above 0.001 frequency) were also found in blood.

At least ten counts were recorded for this clonotype. Its cognate antigen is unknown. Germline trimming cut 5 bases from V and 5 bases from J; bases unmatched to any gene: 12. Germline CDR1 is SGHVS and CDR2 is FQNEAQ. This CDR3 contains 16 residues. Hyperthyroidism was classified as stable if no ophthalmopathy occurred within 18 months of follow-up. As the template, RNA transcripts were used to amplify TCR beta CDR3 regions. First-round RT-PCR employed HTBI primers, with a second-round multiplex PCR after it. TCRdb re-derived calls from the multiplex PCR reads in MiXCR, one entry per CDR3 protein. This table holds 600,000 to 650,000 distinct CDR3 sequences, about 20% found once.

Sequences were obtained from peripheral blood. The TCR originated in a woman under 30 with stable Graves' hyperthyroidism. Some clones in this sample may be carry-over from other donors' samples. The chain recombines TRBV7-8 with TRBJ1-1, with 9 bases lining up with TRBD1. The CDR3 DNA reads as TGTGCCAGCAGCCCAGCACAGGGGGCGGGGGTAACTGAAGCTTTCTTT. It codes for CASSPAQGAGVTEAFF.